This T cell receptor beta chain was recovered during a study of blood T cell repertoires in COVID-19 (dated by TCRdb to about 2020). Some background on the complete study: Samples from collaborators originated in the United States, Italy and Spain and spanned both the acute and convalescent phases of COVID-19. The repertoires were released in a freely available public database intended as a resource for research on the immune response to SARS-CoV-2. HLA class I and class II types, where available, came from metadata supplied by the sample provider rather than from assay-based typing. The material from the prospective study consisted of cDNA or gDNA derived from T cells, B-cell-depleted T cells, or PBMCs. Samples came from the ongoing ImmuneRACE study (first 160 participants) plus 1,254 subjects from 6 global collaborators. The dataset comprised deeply sampled blood TCRbeta repertoires from subjects exposed to, actively infected with, or recovered from COVID-19. A de-identified subject ID, COVID-19 status, age in years and sex were almost always included in the sample metadata.

The paper's findings and limits, for the study overall: How much clinical and demographic metadata was included differed by source and by participant, and the metadata was provided uncurated.

The germline V gene encodes CDR1 SGDLS and CDR2 YYNGEE. V was cut back by 4 bases and J by 8 bases, leaving a gap of 12 bases between them. Reading from cysteine to phenylalanine, the CDR3 counts 12 amino acids. This entry keeps only the CDR3 DNA: 36 bases, framed from base 1. TCRbeta CDR3 regions were amplified from genomic DNA using the immunoSEQ Assay, a bias-controlled multiplex PCR. Concerning the study's data processing: Within the assay, amplification of reference gene primers was used to estimate how many nucleated cells each sample contained. Sequence reads were collapsed and filtered to measure the absolute abundance of every unique TCRbeta CDR3 rearrangement. For each sample, productive Simpson clonality was calculated as the square root of Simpson's diversity index across productive rearrangements. Not all clones reach the TCRdb copy of this immuneACCESS table, which keeps in-frame sequences only. Checked studies attribute under half of the gap to unresolved V genes and leave the rest unexplained. V, J and clone size reflect that table, while D and trimming were determined from the DNA. In this sample the table shows 150,000 to 200,000 clones, over 70% of which occur a single time. The ten largest clones capture approximately 11% of the sample.

With regard to this clone: Its binding antigen is unknown. No clone much larger than this one lies a single base away; base qualities are absent.

In the prospective study, participants were about 18 to 100 years old, resided in about two dozen geographic areas of the United States, and were enrolled through a virtual design. In the prospective study, participants were assigned to cohorts based on the clinical history participants reported in a screening survey and a study questionnaire. Recovered participants in ImmuneRACE Cohort 3 were defined by two consecutive negative NP/OP PCR tests, clearance by a healthcare professional, or resolution of symptoms. Mobile phlebotomists in the prospective study collected whole blood, serum and a nasopharyngeal or oropharyngeal swab from every participant. Additional blood draws and questionnaires over an approximately 2-month period could optionally be provided by prospective study participants. Before DNA extraction, blood samples from the prospective study were shipped at room temperature or frozen.

The specimen sequenced was PBMCs or T cells enriched from blood (not recorded which). The source is a man in his fifties who had recovered from COVID-19. The chain uses TRBV9 and TRBJ1-2; a tentative D match to TRBD1 spans 5 bases. The CDR3 sequence is CASSPGGYGYTF. In nucleotide form, the sequence is TGTGCCAGCAGCCCCGGGGGGTACGGCTACACCTTC.